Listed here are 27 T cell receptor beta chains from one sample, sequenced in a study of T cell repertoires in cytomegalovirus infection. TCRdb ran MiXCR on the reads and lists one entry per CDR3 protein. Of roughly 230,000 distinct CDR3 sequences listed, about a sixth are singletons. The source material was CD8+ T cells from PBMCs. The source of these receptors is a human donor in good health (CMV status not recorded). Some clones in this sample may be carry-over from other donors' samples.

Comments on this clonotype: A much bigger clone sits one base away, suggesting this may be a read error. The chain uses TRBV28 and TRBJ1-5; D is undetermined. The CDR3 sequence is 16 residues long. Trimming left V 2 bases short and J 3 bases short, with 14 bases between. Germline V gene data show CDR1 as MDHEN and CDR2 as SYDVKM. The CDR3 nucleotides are TGTGCCAGCAGTTTAACTGGCCAGGAAGACAATCAGCCCCAGCATTTT. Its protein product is CASSLTGQEDNQPQHF.

The CDR3 DNA reads TGCAGCGACGGGACTAGCGGGGGGCTTTCCTACAATGAGCAGTTCTTC. Its translation: CSDGTSGGLSYNEQFF. J is TRBJ2-1 and V is TRBV29-1; 15 bases agree with TRBD2. With 7 bases clipped from V and 1 base from J, the junction kept 5 bases outside the gene matches. The CDR3 has 16 residues. The germline V gene encodes CDR1 SQVTM and CDR2 ANQGSEA.

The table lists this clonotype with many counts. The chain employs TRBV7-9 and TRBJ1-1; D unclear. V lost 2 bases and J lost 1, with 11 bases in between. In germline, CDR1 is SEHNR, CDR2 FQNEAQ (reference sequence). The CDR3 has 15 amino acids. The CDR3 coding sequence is TGTGCCAGCAGCTTACTTCCTTCTGGGAACACTGAAGCTTTCTTT. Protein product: CASSLLPSGNTEAFF.

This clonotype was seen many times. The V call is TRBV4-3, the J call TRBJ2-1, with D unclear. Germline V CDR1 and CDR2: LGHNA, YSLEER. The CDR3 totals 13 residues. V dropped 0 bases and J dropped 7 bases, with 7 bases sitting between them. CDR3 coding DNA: TGCGCCAGCAGCCAAGAAGGGTGGAATGAGCAGTTCTTC. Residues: CASSQEGWNEQFF.

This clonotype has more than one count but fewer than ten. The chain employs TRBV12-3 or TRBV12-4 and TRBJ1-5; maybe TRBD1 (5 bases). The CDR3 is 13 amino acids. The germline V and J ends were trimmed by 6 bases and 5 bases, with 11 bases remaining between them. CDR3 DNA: TGTGCCAGCAGCCGGACACCTGATCAGCCCCAGCATTTT. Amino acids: CASSRTPDQPQHF.

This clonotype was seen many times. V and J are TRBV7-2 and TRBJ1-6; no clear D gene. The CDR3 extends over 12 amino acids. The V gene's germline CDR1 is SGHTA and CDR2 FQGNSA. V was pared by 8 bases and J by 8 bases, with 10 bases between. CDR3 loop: CASLDWDSPLHF. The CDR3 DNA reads TGTGCCAGCCTGGATTGGGATTCACCCCTCCACTTT.

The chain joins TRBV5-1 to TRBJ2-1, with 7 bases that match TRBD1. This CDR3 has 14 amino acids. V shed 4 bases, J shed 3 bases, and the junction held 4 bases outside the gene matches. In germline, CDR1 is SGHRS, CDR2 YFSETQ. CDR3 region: CASSQSGGYNEQFF. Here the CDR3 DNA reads TGCGCCAGCAGCCAATCAGGGGGCTACAATGAGCAGTTCTTC.

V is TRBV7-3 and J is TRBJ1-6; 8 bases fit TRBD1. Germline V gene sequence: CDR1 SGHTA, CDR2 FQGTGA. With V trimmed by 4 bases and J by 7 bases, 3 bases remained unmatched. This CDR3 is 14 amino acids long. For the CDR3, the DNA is TGTGCCAGCAGCTCAGGGGGCTGGAATTCACCCCTCCACTTT. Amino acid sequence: CASSSGGWNSPLHF.

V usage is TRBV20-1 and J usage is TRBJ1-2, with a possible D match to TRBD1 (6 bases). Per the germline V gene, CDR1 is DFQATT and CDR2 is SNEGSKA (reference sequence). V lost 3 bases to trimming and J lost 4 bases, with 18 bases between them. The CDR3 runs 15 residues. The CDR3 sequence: CSAREGGANLYGYTF. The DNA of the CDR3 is TGCAGTGCTAGGGAGGGGGGGGCCAACCTCTATGGCTACACCTTC.

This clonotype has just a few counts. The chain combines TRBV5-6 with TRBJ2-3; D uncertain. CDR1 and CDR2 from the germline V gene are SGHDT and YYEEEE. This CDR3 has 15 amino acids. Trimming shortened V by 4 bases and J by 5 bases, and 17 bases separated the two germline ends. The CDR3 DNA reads TGTGCCAGCAGCACCTACCGGTGGTCAGAAGATACGCAGTATTTT. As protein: CASSTYRWSEDTQYF.

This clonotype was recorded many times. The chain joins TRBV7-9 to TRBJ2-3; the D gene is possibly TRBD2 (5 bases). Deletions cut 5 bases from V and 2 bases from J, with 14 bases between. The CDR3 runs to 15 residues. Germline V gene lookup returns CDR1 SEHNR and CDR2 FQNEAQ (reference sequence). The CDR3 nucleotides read TGTGCCAGCAGCAACATCCGGGATGACACAGATACGCAGTATTTT. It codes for CASSNIRDDTDTQYF.

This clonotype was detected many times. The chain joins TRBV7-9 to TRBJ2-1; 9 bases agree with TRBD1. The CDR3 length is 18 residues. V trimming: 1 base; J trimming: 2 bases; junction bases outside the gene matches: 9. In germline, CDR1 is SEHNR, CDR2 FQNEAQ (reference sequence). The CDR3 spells CASSLEAAGDRAYNEQFF. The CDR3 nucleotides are TGTGCCAGCAGCTTAGAAGCGGCTGGGGACAGGGCCTACAATGAGCAGTTCTTC.

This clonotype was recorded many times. The CDR3 protein is CASSLGVGGPQHF. The CDR3 DNA reads as TGTGCCAGCAGCTTAGGGGTCGGCGGCCCCCAGCATTTT. The rearrangement joins TRBV7-2 to TRBJ1-5; D is unresolved. Trimming removed 1 base at V and 10 bases at J, with 11 bases between. CDR1 SGHTA and CDR2 FQGNSA come from the germline V gene. This CDR3 has 13 residues.

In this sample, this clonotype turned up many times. Written as DNA, the CDR3 is TGCGCCAGCAGCCAAGAAGAAGGGGGGTACAATGAGCAGTTCTTC. Its translation: CASSQEEGGYNEQFF. The chain combines TRBV4-1 with TRBJ2-1; TRBD1 or TRBD2 may be the D gene (6 bases each). CDR3 length: 15 amino acids. Germline CDR1 and CDR2: MGHRA and YSYEKL. Between the trimmed V and J ends, which lost 0 bases and 4 bases, there was a span of 10 bases.

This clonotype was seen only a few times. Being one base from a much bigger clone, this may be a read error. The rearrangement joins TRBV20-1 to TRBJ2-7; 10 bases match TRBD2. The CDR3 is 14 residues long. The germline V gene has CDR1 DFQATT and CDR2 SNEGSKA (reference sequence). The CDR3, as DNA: TGCAGGGCTAGAGGGACTAGCGAATTCAACGAGCAGTACTTC. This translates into CRARGTSEFNEQYF.

This CDR3 is CASSRQGYPNSPLHF. CDR3 nucleotides: TGTGCCAGCAGTCGACAGGGTTACCCTAATTCACCCCTCCACTTT. The V gene is TRBV11-2, the J gene TRBJ1-6; 7 bases agree with TRBD1. The V segment lost 6 bases and the J segment 6 bases; nucleotides outside the gene matches: 8. This CDR3 has 15 residues. Germline lookup yields CDR1 SGHAT and CDR2 FQNNGV.

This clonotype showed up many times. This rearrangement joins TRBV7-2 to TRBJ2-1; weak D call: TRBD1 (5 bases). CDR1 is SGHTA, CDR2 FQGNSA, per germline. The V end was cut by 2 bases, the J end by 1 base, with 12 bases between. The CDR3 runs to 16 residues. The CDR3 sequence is CASSLNRAGSYNEQFF. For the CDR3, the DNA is TGTGCCAGCAGCTTAAATCGCGCAGGGTCCTACAATGAGCAGTTCTTC.

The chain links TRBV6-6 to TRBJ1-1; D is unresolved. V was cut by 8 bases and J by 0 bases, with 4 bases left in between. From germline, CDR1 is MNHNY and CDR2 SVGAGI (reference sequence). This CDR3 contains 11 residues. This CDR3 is CASLLNTEAFF. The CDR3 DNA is TGTGCCAGCCTACTGAACACTGAAGCTTTCTTT.

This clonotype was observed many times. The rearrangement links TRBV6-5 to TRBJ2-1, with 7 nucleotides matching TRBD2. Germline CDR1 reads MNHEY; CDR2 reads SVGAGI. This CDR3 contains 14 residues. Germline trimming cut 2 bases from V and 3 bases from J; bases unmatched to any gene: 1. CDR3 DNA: TGTGCCAGCAGTTACGGACTAGACTACAATGAGCAGTTCTTC. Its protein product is CASSYGLDYNEQFF.

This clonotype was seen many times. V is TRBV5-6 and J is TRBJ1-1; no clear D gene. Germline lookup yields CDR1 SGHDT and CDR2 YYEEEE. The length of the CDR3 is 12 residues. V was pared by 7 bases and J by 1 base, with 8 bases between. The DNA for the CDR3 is TGTGCCAGCCTGTCAGGGAACACTGAAGCTTTCTTT. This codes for CASLSGNTEAFF.

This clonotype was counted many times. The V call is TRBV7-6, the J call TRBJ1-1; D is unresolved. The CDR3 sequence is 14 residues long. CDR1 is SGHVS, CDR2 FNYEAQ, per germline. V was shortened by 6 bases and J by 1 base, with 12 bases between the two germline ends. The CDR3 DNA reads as TGTGCCAGCAGTCAATCGGAGACGAACACTGAAGCTTTCTTT. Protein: CASSQSETNTEAFF.

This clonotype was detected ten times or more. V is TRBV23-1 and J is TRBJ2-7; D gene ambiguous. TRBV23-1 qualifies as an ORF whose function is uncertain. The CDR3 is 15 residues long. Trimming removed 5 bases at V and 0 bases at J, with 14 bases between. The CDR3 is CASSYDTASSYEQYF. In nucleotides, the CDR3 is TGCGCCAGCAGTTACGACACGGCTAGCTCCTACGAGCAGTACTTC.

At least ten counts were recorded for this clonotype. CDR3 in DNA: TGCGCCAGCAGCTTGGGGACAGGCACCACCTACGAGCAGTACTTC. Translating it yields CASSLGTGTTYEQYF. J is TRBJ2-7 and V is TRBV5-1; TRBD1 agrees at 7 bases. V lost 0 bases and J lost 2; bases outside the gene matches: 5. The CDR3 loop spans 15 amino acids. Germline lookup yields CDR1 SGHRS and CDR2 YFSETQ.

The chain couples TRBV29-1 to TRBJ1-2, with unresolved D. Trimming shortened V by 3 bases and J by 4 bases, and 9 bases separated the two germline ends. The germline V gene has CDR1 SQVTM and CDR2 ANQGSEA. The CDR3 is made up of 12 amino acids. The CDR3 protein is CSVEKGLYGYTF. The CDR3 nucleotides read TGCAGCGTTGAGAAGGGCCTCTATGGCTACACCTTC.

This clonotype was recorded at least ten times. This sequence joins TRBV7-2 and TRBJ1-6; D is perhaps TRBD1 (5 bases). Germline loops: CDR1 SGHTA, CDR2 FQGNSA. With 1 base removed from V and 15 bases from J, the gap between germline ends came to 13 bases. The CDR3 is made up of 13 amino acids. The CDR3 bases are TGTGCCAGCAGCTTAGGAGTGGGGGGAGTCCTCCACTTT. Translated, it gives CASSLGVGGVLHF.

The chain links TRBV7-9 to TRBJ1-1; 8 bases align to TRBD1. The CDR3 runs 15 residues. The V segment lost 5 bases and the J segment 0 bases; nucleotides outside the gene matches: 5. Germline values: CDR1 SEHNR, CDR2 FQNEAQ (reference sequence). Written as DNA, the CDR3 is TGTGCCAGCAGCGCCGGACAGGGAATGAACACTGAAGCTTTCTTT. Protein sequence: CASSAGQGMNTEAFF. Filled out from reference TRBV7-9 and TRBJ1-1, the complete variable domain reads DTGVSQNPRHKITKRGQNVTFRCDPISEHNRLYWYRQTLGQGPEFLTYFQNEAQLEKSRLLSDRFSAERPKGSFSTLEIQRTEQGDSAMYLCASSAGQGMNTEAFFGQGTRLTVV.

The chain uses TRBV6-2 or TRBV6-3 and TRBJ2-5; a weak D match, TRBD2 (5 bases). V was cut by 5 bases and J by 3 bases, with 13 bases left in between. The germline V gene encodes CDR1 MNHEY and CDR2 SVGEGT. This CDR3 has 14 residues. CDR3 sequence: CASSGRGREETQYF. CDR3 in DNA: TGTGCCAGCAGTGGGAGAGGGCGAGAAGAGACCCAGTACTTC.